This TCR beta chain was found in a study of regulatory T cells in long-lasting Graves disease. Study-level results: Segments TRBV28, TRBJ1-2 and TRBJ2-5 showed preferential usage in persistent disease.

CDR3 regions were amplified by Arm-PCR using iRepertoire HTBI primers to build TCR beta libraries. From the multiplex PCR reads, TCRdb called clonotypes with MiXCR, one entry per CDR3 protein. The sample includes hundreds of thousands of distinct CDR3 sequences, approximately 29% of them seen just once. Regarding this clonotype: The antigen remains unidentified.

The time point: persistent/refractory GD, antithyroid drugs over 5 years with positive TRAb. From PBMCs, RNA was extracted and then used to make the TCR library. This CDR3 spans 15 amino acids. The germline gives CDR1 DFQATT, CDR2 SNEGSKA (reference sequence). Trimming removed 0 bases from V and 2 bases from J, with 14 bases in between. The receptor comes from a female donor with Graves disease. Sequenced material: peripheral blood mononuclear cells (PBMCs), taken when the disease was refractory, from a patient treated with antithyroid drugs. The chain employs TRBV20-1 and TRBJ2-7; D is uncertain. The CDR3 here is CSARDGVGGTYEQYF. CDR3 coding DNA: TGCAGTGCTAGAGATGGGGTAGGCGGAACCTACGAGCAGTACTTC.